This note documents a single T cell receptor beta chain sequence. Its specificity is not known. The sample comes from a study of cytotoxic CD8 clonotypes in ibrutinib-treated CLL. Looked up from germline, CDR1 is SGHTA and CDR2 is FQGTGA. The CDR3 sequence is 13 residues long. Trimming took 4 bases from V and 5 from J; bases not matched to a gene: 5. The data were produced by immunoSEQ multiplex PCR, yet TCRdb's version contains in-frame clones alone and is incomplete. Of fewer than 400,000 clones in the sample, roughly two thirds were seen once. Notes on the study in general: Baseline clonality was higher than in age-matched healthy donors and moved in step with circulating CD8+ T-cell counts.

Sequencing used PBMCs, obtained after 36 months of ibrutinib treatment. The chain carries TRBV7-3 and TRBJ2-7, with 7 bases fitting TRBD1. The TCR originated in a human donor with chronic lymphocytic leukemia. CDR3 sequence: CASSSTGNHEQYF. The CDR3 DNA reads as TGTGCCAGCAGCTCGACAGGGAACCACGAGCAGTACTTC.